This entry concerns a single T cell receptor beta chain. Antigen: not known. Germline values: CDR1 SQVTM, CDR2 ANQGSEA. Trimming removed 6 bases at V and 1 base at J, with 15 bases between. The CDR3 has 14 residues. Generated by immunoSEQ multiplex PCR, the TCRdb table keeps only in-frame clones and is missing some. This sample has roughly 140,000 clones, with roughly 91% found just once. This entry is derived from a study of T cell responses to AZD1222 COVID-19 vaccine. Study results and caveats: Unmutated regions of variants are reportedly targeted by nearly half of spike-specific TCRs. Spike-specific TCR breadth and depth went up after people got two AZD1222 doses.

The V call is TRBV29-1, the J call TRBJ1-2; the D gene is possibly TRBD1 (5 bases). Sequencing used peripheral blood, obtained on day 0 of AZD1222 vaccination. The sequence derives from an adult in good health. The CDR3 nucleotides are TGCAGCGTAAGCAGGGCAGGACTTAACTATGGCTACACCTTC. Translated: CSVSRAGLNYGYTF.